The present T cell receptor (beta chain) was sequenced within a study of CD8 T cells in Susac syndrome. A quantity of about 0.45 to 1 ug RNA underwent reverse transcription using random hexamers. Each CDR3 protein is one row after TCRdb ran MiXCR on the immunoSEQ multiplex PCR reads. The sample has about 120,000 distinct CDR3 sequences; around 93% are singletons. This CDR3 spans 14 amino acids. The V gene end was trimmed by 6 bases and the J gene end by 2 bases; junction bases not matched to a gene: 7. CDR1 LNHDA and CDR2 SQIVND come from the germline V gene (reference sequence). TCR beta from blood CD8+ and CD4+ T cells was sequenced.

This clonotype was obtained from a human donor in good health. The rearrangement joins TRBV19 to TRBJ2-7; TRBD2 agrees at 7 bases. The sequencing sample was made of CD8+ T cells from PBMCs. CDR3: CASRDPGGTYEQYF. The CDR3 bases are TGTGCCAGTAGGGACCCCGGGGGGACCTACGAGCAGTACTTC.